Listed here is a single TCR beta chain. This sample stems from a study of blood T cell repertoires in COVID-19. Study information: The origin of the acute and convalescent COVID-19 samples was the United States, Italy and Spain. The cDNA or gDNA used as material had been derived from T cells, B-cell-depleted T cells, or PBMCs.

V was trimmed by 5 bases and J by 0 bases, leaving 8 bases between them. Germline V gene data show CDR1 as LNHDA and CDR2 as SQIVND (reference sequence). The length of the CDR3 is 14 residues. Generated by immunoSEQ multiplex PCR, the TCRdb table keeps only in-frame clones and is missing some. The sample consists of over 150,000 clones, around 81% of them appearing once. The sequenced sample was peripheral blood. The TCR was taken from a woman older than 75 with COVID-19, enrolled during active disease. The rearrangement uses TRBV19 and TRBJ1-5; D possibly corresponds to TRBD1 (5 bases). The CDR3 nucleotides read TGTGCCAGTAGTGAACAGGCTAGCAATCAGCCCCAGCATTTT. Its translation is CASSEQASNQPQHF.